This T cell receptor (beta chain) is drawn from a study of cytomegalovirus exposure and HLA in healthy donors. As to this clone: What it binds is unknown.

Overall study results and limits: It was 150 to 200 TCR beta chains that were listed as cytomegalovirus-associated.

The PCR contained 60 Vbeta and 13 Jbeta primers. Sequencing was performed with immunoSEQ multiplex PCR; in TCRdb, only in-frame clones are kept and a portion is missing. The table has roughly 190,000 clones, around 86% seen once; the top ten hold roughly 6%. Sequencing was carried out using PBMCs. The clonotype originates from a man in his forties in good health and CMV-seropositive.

DNA of the CDR3: TGTGCCAGCAGCTTAGTGGGACTAGCGGGTCTCAATGAGCAGTTCTTC. Its translation: CASSLVGLAGLNEQFF. The chain employs TRBV7-9 and TRBJ2-1, with 12 bases fitting TRBD2. Losses at the gene ends were 1 base for V and 6 bases for J; bases not matched to a gene: 4. Per the germline V gene, CDR1 is SEHNR and CDR2 is FQNEAQ (reference sequence). The CDR3 consists of 16 residues.